Below, one T cell receptor beta chain is given with its context. What it recognizes is unknown. TCRdb re-derived calls from the reads in MiXCR, one entry per CDR3 protein. The sample has 150,000 to 200,000 distinct CDR3 sequences, roughly 9% seen once; the top ten hold about 4.6%. The source of the sample is a study of T cell repertoires in cytomegalovirus infection. Study overall: Signatures in public TCR beta sequences pointed to both CMV infection and matching HLA type. Whole-study findings and limits: Based on cumulative public TCR beta family frequency, carriers of CMV plus the relevant HLA were identified. The ex vivo response was dominated by HLA-C-restricted CMV-specific TCR beta clonotypes.

With 9 bases clipped from V and 1 base from J, the junction kept 14 bases outside the gene matches. Germline V gene lookup returns CDR1 LNHDA and CDR2 SQIVND (reference sequence). The length of the CDR3 is 16 residues. The chain uses TRBV19 and TRBJ1-1; 7 positions agree with TRBD1. The clonotype originates from a human donor in good health (CMV status not recorded). Some clones in this sample may be carry-over from other donors' samples. The sequencing sample was made of PBMCs. The CDR3 DNA follows: TGTGCCAGCTCCACTCTTCCGGGACAGCAGAACACTGAAGCTTTCTTT. It encodes CASSTLPGQQNTEAFF.